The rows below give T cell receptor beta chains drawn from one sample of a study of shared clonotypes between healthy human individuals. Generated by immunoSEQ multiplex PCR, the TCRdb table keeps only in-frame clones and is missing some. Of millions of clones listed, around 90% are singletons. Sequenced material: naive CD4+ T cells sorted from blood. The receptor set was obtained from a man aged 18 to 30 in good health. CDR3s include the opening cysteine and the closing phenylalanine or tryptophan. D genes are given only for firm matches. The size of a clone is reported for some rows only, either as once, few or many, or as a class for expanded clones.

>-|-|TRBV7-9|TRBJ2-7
TGTGCCAGCAGCTCTAGTAGCGGCTGGGGTGGGCACGAGCAGTACTTC
CASSSSSGWGGHEQYF
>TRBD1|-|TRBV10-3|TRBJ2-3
TGTGCCATCAGGACAGGGGATACGCAGTATTTT
CAIRTGDTQYF
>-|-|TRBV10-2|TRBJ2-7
TGCGCCAGCAGTGAGATTGGCAACTACGAGCAGTACTTC
CASSEIGNYEQYF
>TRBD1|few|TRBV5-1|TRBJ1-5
TGCGCCAGCAGCCTCACCGGGACAGGGGGTCAGCCCCAGCATTTT
CASSLTGTGGQPQHF
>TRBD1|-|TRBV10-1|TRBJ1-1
TGCGCCAGCAGGGGGGACAGGCCGAACACTGAAGCTTTCTTC
CASRGDRPNTEAFF
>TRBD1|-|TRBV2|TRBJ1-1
TGTGCTTCGGGACAGGGGATCAATGAAGCTTTCTTT
CASGQGINEAFF
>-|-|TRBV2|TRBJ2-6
TGTGCCAGCAGTGGGCGAGGGGGACGCTCTGGGGCCAACGTCCTGACTTTC
CASSGRGGRSGANVLTF
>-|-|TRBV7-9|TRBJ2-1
TGTGCCAGCAGCTTCCTGGACAGCTCCTACAATGAGCAGTTCTTC
CASSFLDSSYNEQFF
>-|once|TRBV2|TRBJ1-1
TGTGCCAGCAGTGTATCGTGGAGGGATACTGAAGCTTTCTTT
CASSVSWRDTEAFF
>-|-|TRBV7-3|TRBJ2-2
TGTGCCAGCAGCTTAAGCTGGAACACCGGGGAGCTGTTTTTT
CASSLSWNTGELFF
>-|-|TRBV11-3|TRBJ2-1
TGTGCCAGCAGCTCAGGGGCAGGGGACTACAATGAGCAGTTCTTC
CASSSGAGDYNEQFF
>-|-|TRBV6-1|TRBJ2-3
TGTGCCAGCAGTCTGGGGTTGACATCCCCCGCTACGCAGTATTTT
CASSLGLTSPATQYF
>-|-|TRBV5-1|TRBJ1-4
TGCGCCAGCAGCTTGATCCCCGGTGAAAAACTGTTTTTT
CASSLIPGEKLFF
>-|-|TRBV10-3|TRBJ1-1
TGTGCCATCAGTGGGGGGTCGGGGGAGAACACTGAAGCTTTCTTT
CAISGGSGENTEAFF
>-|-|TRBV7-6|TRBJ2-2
TGTGCCAGCAGCTTAGCGCTATGGCAGAACACCGGGGAGCTGTTTTTT
CASSLALWQNTGELFF
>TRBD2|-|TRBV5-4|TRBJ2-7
TGTGCCAGCAGCTCATCGGGACTACCCTACGAGCAGTACTTC
CASSSSGLPYEQYF
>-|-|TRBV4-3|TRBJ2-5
TGCGCCAGCAGCCAAACGCTCAGCGGCATCGAGACCCAGTACTTC
CASSQTLSGIETQYF
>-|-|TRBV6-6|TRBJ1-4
TGTGCCAGCACCGCAACCCTAAATGAAAAACTGTTTTTT
CASTATLNEKLFF
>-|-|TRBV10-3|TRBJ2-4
TGTGCCATCAGTGACACAGGGACATTGGCCAAAAACATTCAGTACTTC
CAISDTGTLAKNIQYF
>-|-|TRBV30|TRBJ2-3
TGTGCCTGGAGTGTACAGGATCTGGCCCCCGGCACAGATACGCAGTATTTT
CAWSVQDLAPGTDTQYF
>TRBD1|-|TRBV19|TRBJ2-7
TGTGCCAGTAGTATGGGGACAGGGGGTTACGAGCAGTACTTC
CASSMGTGGYEQYF
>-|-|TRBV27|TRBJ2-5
TGTGCCAGCAGTCCTTACAGGGGGGGCGAGACCCAGTACTTC
CASSPYRGGETQYF
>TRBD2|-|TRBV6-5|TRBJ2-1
TGTGCCAGCAGAACCGGGACTAGCCGGCAGGGTGAGCAGTTCTTC
CASRTGTSRQGEQFF
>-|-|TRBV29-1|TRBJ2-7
TGCAGCGTTAGGACGGCGAACTCCTACGAGCAGTACTTC
CSVRTANSYEQYF
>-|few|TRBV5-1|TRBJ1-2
TGCGCCAGCAGCTTGCGGACGGGAAACTATGGCTACACCTTC
CASSLRTGNYGYTF
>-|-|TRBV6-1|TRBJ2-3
TGTGCCAGCTACGAGGGGGTTTCCACAGATACGCAGTATTTT
CASYEGVSTDTQYF
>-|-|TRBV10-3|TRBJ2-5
TGTGCCATCAGTTTATCAGGGATAGAGACCCAGTACTTC
CAISLSGIETQYF
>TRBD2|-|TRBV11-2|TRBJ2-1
TGTGCCAGCAGCCGTCCGACTAGCGCGAATGAGCAGTTCTTC
CASSRPTSANEQFF
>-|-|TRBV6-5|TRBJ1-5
TGTGCCAGCAGTTATAGGAACAGGGATCAGCCCCAGCATTTT
CASSYRNRDQPQHF
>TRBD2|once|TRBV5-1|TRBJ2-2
TGCGCCAGCAGCGGGGGACTAGCGGGAGCGGTCGGGGAGCTGTTTTTT
CASSGGLAGAVGELFF
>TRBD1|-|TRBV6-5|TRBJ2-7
TGTGCCAGCAGTTCCAGGACAGGGTCCTACGAGCAGTACTTC
CASSSRTGSYEQYF
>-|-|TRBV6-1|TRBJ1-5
TGTGCCAGCATGGCCGCGAAGAATAGCAATCAGCCCCAGCATTTT
CASMAAKNSNQPQHF
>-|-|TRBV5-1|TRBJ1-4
TGCGCCAGCACCCAGTCGAAGGGTGAAAAACTGTTTTTT
CASTQSKGEKLFF
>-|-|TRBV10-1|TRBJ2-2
TGCGCCAGCAGCGGACTCAGCACCGGGGAGCTGTTTTTT
CASSGLSTGELFF
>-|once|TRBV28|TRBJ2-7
TGTGCCAGCGTTTGGGGCGAAAGCTCCTACGAGCAGTACTTC
CASVWGESSYEQYF
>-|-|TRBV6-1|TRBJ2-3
TGTGCCAGCACCCCTGAGACAGATACGCAGTATTTT
CASTPETDTQYF
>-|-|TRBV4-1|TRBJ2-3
TGCGCCAGCAGCCAAGGGCTCGTCGAGACAGATACGCAGTATTTT
CASSQGLVETDTQYF
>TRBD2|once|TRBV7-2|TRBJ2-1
TGTGCCAGCAGCCTCACGGGACTAGCGGGAGTTGAGCAGTTCTTC
CASSLTGLAGVEQFF
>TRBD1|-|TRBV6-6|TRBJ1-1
TGTGCCAGCAGCCTCGACAGGGGGCAGGGTGAAGCTTTCTTT
CASSLDRGQGEAFF
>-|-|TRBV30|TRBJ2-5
TGTGCCTGGGAGGAGGGGGAGACCCAGTACTTC
CAWEEGETQYF
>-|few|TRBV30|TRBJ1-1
TGTGCCTGGAGTGTTTCAGGGGCCTGGAACACTGAAGCTTTCTTT
CAWSVSGAWNTEAFF
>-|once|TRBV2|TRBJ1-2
TGTGCCAGCAACCGGGACCCCCCTGCGGGGTATGGCTACACCTTC
CASNRDPPAGYGYTF
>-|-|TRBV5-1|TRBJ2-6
TGCGCCAGCAGCTTGGGATCTGGGGCCAACGTCCTGACTTTC
CASSLGSGANVLTF
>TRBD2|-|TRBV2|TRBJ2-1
TGTGCCAGCTCGCCCGGGGGGGCCTACAATGAGCAGTTCTTC
CASSPGGAYNEQFF
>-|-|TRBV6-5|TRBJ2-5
TGTGCCAGCAGTTACCTCTGGGAGCAAGAGACCCAGTACTTC
CASSYLWEQETQYF
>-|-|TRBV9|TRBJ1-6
TGTGCCAGCAGCGTAGCCTGGGCCCTCCCTGGGAATTCACCCCTCCACTTT
CASSVAWALPGNSPLHF
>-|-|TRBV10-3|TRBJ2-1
TGTGCCATCAGGTCCGGGAACTACAATGAGCAGTTCTTC
CAIRSGNYNEQFF
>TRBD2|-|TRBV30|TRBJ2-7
TGTGCCTGGAGTGTAGGTGGCGGGGGGGCTCGGCAGTACTTC
CAWSVGGGGARQYF
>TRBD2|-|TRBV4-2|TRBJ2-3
TGTGCCAGCAGCCAAGTTGGGACTAGCGGGGGGGCCTCAGATACGCAGTATTTT
CASSQVGTSGGASDTQYF
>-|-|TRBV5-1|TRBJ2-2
TGCGCCAGCAGCTTGACGGGGGCGGACACCGGGGAGCTGTTTTTT
CASSLTGADTGELFF
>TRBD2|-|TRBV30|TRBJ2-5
TGTGCCTGGAGTGTACGCGGGGGGGCTCAAGAGACCCAGTACTTC
CAWSVRGGAQETQYF
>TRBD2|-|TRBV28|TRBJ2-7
TGTGCCAGCAGTTTATGGGGCGGGGGGGCCCACGAGGAGCAGTACTTC
CASSLWGGGAHEEQYF
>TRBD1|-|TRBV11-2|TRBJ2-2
TGTGCCAGCGGACAGGGGGCCTCTGCGAACACCGGGGAGCTGTTTTTT
CASGQGASANTGELFF
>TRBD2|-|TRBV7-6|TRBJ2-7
TGTGCCAGCAGCTCACTAGCGGGAGGCCCCTACGAGCAGTACTTC
CASSSLAGGPYEQYF
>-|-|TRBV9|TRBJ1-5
TGTGCCAGCAGCGTCGGCAGCACCAATCAGCCCCAGCATTTT
CASSVGSTNQPQHF